The 3 T cell receptor beta chains given below trace back to one sample, sequenced in a study of blood T cell repertoires in COVID-19. The protocol was immunoSEQ multiplex PCR, while the TCRdb copy is restricted to in-frame clones and leaves out a portion. The profile shows over 110,000 clones, approximately 87% of them singletons. The sample was PBMCs or T cells enriched from blood (not recorded which). These receptors all stem from a man aged 50 or older in a cohort exposed to, infected with or recovered from COVID-19 (not recorded which).

In its sample, this clone was seen once. V and J are TRBV19 and TRBJ2-7, with TRBD1 matching 8 bases. The V gene's germline CDR1 is LNHDA and CDR2 SQIVND (reference sequence). The J segment lost 6 bases and the V segment lost 5 bases, leaving 6 bases of the junction unmatched. The CDR3 consists of 13 residues. Here the CDR3 DNA reads TGTGCCAGTAGTCCCATCGGACAGGGCGAGCAGTACTTC. Its protein is CASSPIGQGEQYF.

The rearrangement uses TRBV5-8 and TRBJ1-1, with D tentatively TRBD1 (5 bases). Germline assignment: CDR1 SGHTS and CDR2 YDEGEE. The CDR3 runs to 14 residues. Deletions cut 0 bases from V and 1 base from J, with 7 bases between. For the CDR3, the DNA is TGTGCCAGCAGCTTGGGACAGCCGAACACTGAAGCTTTCTTT. Encoded protein: CASSLGQPNTEAFF. Filled out from reference TRBV5-8 and TRBJ1-1, the complete variable domain reads EAGVTQSPTHLIKTRGQQATLRCSPISGHTSVYWYQQALGLGLQFLLWYDEGEERNRGNFPPRFSGRQFPNYSSELNVNALELEDSALYLCASSLGQPNTEAFFGQGTRLTVV.

This clone came up many times. The rearrangement links TRBV6-4 to TRBJ2-7; a possible D gene is TRBD1 (6 bases). The CDR3 is 17 amino acids. The ends were cut back, 1 base at V and 2 bases at J, with 18 bases in the middle. Germline V CDR1 and CDR2: MRHNA, SNTAGT. For the CDR3, the DNA is TGTGCCAGCAGTGACTACAGGGACGCTCAGGGCCCCTACGAGCAGTACTTC. Translation gives CASSDYRDAQGPYEQYF.